These T cell receptor beta chains were read from a single sample in a study of beta chain features in type 1 diabetes. The method was immunoSEQ multiplex PCR; TCRdb's version includes in-frame clones alone and lacks a portion of them. The repertoire holds around 350,000 clones, with over 10% as singletons. What was sequenced was naive CD4+ T cells from blood. The source of these receptors is a young man in good health. Both conserved end residues are part of each CDR3. Each record gives: J gene, clone size, V gene, CDR3 length, D gene, CDR3 protein, CDR3 DNA. D genes are given only for firm matches. For some rows the clone size is stated as once, few or many, or as a class when expanded; others skip it.

TRBJ2-4 NA TRBV29-1 13 NA CSVRLRAKNIQYF TGCAGCGTTAGGCTGAGGGCCAAAAACATTCAGTACTTC
TRBJ2-7 NA TRBV5-1 15 TRBD1 CASSLRPGGLDEQYF TGCGCCAGCAGCTTGCGGCCAGGGGGCTTGGACGAGCAGTACTTC
TRBJ2-2 NA TRBV5-6 15 TRBD1 CASSWGTGFDGELFF TGTGCCAGCAGCTGGGGGACAGGGTTCGACGGGGAGCTGTTTTTT
TRBJ1-5 NA TRBV5-4 16 NA CASSPYRVGSNQPQHF TGTGCCAGCAGCCCCTACAGGGTAGGCAGCAATCAGCCCCAGCATTTT
TRBJ2-7 NA TRBV7-9 15 NA CASSPHGLETYEQYF TGTGCCAGCAGCCCCCACGGACTGGAAACCTACGAGCAGTACTTC
TRBJ2-5 few TRBV6-5 15 TRBD1 CASSRGGQGLKTQYF TGTGCCAGCAGCAGGGGAGGACAGGGTTTGAAGACCCAGTACTTC
TRBJ2-1 NA TRBV28 14 NA CASSLWGGHNEQFF TGTGCCAGCAGTTTGTGGGGGGGCCACAATGAGCAGTTCTTC
TRBJ2-2 NA TRBV5-1 18 TRBD1 CASSRTGAPLQNTGELFF TGCGCCAGCTCCCGGACAGGGGCCCCCCTTCAAAACACCGGGGAGCTGTTTTTT
TRBJ1-3 NA TRBV11-2 14 NA CASSARRSGNTIYF TGTGCCAGCAGCGCCCGGAGATCCGGAAACACCATATATTTT
TRBJ2-1 few TRBV5-1 15 TRBD2 CASSLAGGGPIEQFF TGCGCCAGCAGCTTGGCCGGCGGGGGGCCGATTGAGCAGTTCTTC
TRBJ2-2 NA TRBV5-4 13 NA CASSLTATGELFF TGTGCCAGCAGCCTAACAGCAACCGGGGAGCTGTTTTTT
TRBJ1-2 NA TRBV19 13 TRBD1 CASSKDRTDGYTF TGTGCCAGTAGTAAGGACAGGACGGATGGCTACACCTTC
TRBJ2-7 few TRBV30 14 TRBD1 CAWIRDRGSYEQYF TGTGCCTGGATCCGGGACAGGGGCTCCTACGAGCAGTACTTC
TRBJ2-5 few TRBV7-2 15 NA CASRQTPGLGETQYF TGTGCCAGCAGACAAACTCCAGGGTTGGGAGAGACCCAGTACTTC
TRBJ1-1 NA TRBV29-1 13 TRBD1 CSAKGQGNTEAFF TGCAGCGCCAAGGGACAGGGTAACACTGAAGCTTTCTTT
TRBJ1-1 NA TRBV6-1 17 TRBD1 CASSESKRTGMNTEAFF TGTGCCAGCAGTGAATCGAAACGGACAGGTATGAACACTGAAGCTTTCTTT
TRBJ2-3 few TRBV7-6 13 NA CASSLEAGDTQYF TGTGCCAGCAGCTTAGAGGCAGGGGATACGCAGTATTTT
TRBJ2-5 few TRBV7-2 13 NA CASSLVFKETQYF TGTGCCAGCAGCTTAGTCTTTAAAGAGACCCAGTACTTC
TRBJ1-1 few TRBV7-9 14 TRBD1 CASSFGQGDTEAFF TGTGCCAGCAGCTTTGGACAGGGAGACACTGAAGCTTTCTTT
TRBJ1-4 NA TRBV9 16 TRBD1 CASSVGTGERDEKLFF TGTGCCAGCAGCGTAGGGACAGGGGAACGTGATGAAAAACTGTTTTTT
TRBJ1-1 few TRBV27 15 TRBD1 CASSLIGTGVTEAFF TGTGCCAGCAGTCTTATCGGGACAGGGGTCACTGAAGCTTTCTTT
TRBJ2-5 NA TRBV5-6 17 TRBD2 CASSLLPSGRWAETQYF TGTGCCAGCAGCTTGTTACCTAGCGGGAGGTGGGCAGAGACCCAGTACTTC
TRBJ1-1 NA TRBV29-1 13 NA CSVGGSLNTEAFF TGCAGCGTAGGAGGATCCTTGAACACTGAAGCTTTCTTT
TRBJ2-7 many TRBV4-3 14 TRBD1 CASSQQTGSYEQYF TGCGCCAGCAGCCAGCAGACAGGGTCCTACGAGCAGTACTTC
TRBJ2-5 few TRBV28 16 TRBD1 CASSEGDRAIQETQYF TGTGCCAGCAGTGAGGGGGACAGGGCGATCCAAGAGACCCAGTACTTC
TRBJ2-1 few TRBV11-1 13 TRBD1 CASSRDRDHGQFF TGTGCCAGCAGCCGGGACAGGGATCACGGGCAGTTCTTC
TRBJ1-6 few TRBV30 13 NA CAWSVSGNSPLHF TGTGCCTGGAGTGTTTCGGGGAACTCACCCCTCCACTTT
TRBJ2-7 NA TRBV7-8 15 TRBD1 CASGHNTGDASEQYF TGTGCCAGCGGACACAATACAGGGGACGCATCGGAGCAGTACTTC
TRBJ2-7 few TRBV18 14 TRBD1 CASSLGQGAYEQYF TGTGCCAGCTCACTAGGACAGGGGGCCTACGAGCAGTACTTC
TRBJ2-1 NA TRBV19 15 TRBD2 CASRTRAGGLDEQFF TGTGCCAGTAGAACTCGAGCGGGGGGTCTCGATGAGCAGTTCTTC
TRBJ2-1 NA TRBV6-6 15 TRBD2 CASSYFGTSGNEQFF TGTGCCAGCAGTTACTTCGGGACTAGCGGCAATGAGCAGTTCTTC
TRBJ1-4 few TRBV9 16 NA CASSRRDREGGEKLFF TGTGCCAGCTCCAGAAGGGACCGAGAAGGGGGTGAAAAACTGTTTTTT
TRBJ2-2 few TRBV7-3 14 NA CASSFYVNTGELFF TGTGCCAGCAGCTTCTACGTGAACACCGGGGAGCTGTTTTTT
TRBJ2-5 NA TRBV5-1 16 TRBD1 CASSLRTGPTEETQYF TGCGCCAGCAGCCTTCGGACAGGCCCGACGGAAGAGACCCAGTACTTC
TRBJ2-7 NA TRBV13 17 TRBD2 CASSLLRRGGPSYEQYF TGTGCCAGCAGCTTATTAAGGCGCGGGGGGCCCTCCTACGAGCAGTACTTC
TRBJ2-5 NA TRBV5-4 14 NA CASSVRTYQETQYF TGTGCCAGCAGCGTTAGGACTTACCAAGAGACCCAGTACTTC
TRBJ1-1 few TRBV7-8 14 TRBD1 CASSPRTGSTEAFF TGTGCCAGCAGCCCGAGGACAGGGTCCACTGAAGCTTTCTTT
TRBJ1-1 NA TRBV19 15 TRBD1 CASSIGQGAWTEAFF TGTGCCAGTAGTATCGGACAGGGGGCCTGGACTGAAGCTTTCTTT
TRBJ2-5 NA TRBV6-1 15 NA CASSTLGVGKETQYF TGTGCCAGCAGTACCCTTGGAGTAGGTAAAGAGACCCAGTACTTC
TRBJ1-2 few TRBV7-2 15 NA CASSLVAKQDYGYTF TGTGCCAGCAGCTTAGTCGCCAAGCAGGACTATGGCTACACCTTC
TRBJ2-3 NA TRBV7-8 17 NA CASSPDRGTPYTDTQYF TGTGCCAGCAGCCCAGACCGCGGGACCCCTTACACAGATACGCAGTATTTT
TRBJ2-7 NA TRBV13 14 NA CASSLGGIRGRQYF TGTGCCAGCAGCTTAGGAGGCATCAGAGGAAGGCAGTACTTC
TRBJ2-5 NA TRBV5-1 16 NA CASSLVIGGLQETQYF TGCGCCAGCAGCTTGGTTATCGGTGGTCTACAAGAGACCCAGTACTTC
TRBJ2-7 few TRBV6-6 15 TRBD1 CASSYSGTAAYEQYF TGTGCCAGCAGTTACTCCGGGACAGCAGCCTACGAGCAGTACTTC
TRBJ1-1 few TRBV5-1 15 NA CASSSRGGIDTEAFF TGCGCCAGCAGCTCCCGGGGGGGGATCGACACTGAAGCTTTCTTT
TRBJ2-5 few TRBV2 13 NA CASRGQPQETQYF TGTGCCAGCAGAGGACAGCCACAAGAGACCCAGTACTTC
TRBJ2-3 NA TRBV6-4 18 TRBD2 CASSDSWTSGGFTDTQYF TGTGCCAGCAGTGACTCCTGGACTAGCGGGGGGTTCACAGATACGCAGTATTTT
TRBJ2-2 few TRBV7-9 13 NA CASSRERTGELFF TGTGCCAGCAGTCGGGAAAGGACCGGGGAGCTGTTTTTT